A single sample is the source of the 12 T cell receptor beta chains below, sequenced in a study of immune cell composition in non-small cell lung cancer. The assay was immunoSEQ multiplex PCR, and TCRdb's table has in-frame clones only and misses some. Here the sample spans approximately 1,000 clones, over 70% being singletons. Normal lung was sampled as far from the tumour as possible, at least 3 cm. The sequencing input was non-adjacent lung tissue. The receptors come from a human donor with non-small cell lung cancer.

The chain employs TRBV6-9 and TRBJ1-5; 7 nucleotides align to TRBD1. The ends lost 3 bases at V and 3 bases at J; junction bases unmatched: 5. CDR3 size: 15 residues. Per the germline V gene, CDR1 is MNHGY and CDR2 is SVAAGI. CDR3 sequence: CASSYPDRHNQPQHF. In DNA, the CDR3 is TGTGCCAGCAGTTACCCGGACAGGCACAATCAGCCCCAGCATTTT.

The rearrangement links TRBV9 to TRBJ2-1; 7 bases line up with TRBD2. V shed 4 bases, J shed 7 bases, and the junction held 14 bases outside the gene matches. CDR1 and CDR2 from the germline V gene are SGDLS and YYNGEE. This CDR3 has 16 residues. The chain's CDR3 is CASSSLGRGSINEQFF. The CDR3 nucleotides read TGTGCCAGCAGCTCCCTAGGGCGCGGGAGCATAAATGAGCAGTTCTTC.

This clone was seen more than once but under ten times. The chain's CDR3 is CASSPVGGSYGYTF. Written as DNA, the CDR3 is TGTGCCAGCAGCCCAGTTGGCGGAAGCTATGGCTACACCTTC. The genes are TRBV7-8 and TRBJ1-2, with D unclear. V gave up 5 bases and J gave up 4 bases, with 14 bases separating them. In germline, CDR1 is SGHVS, CDR2 FQNEAQ. The CDR3 covers 14 residues.

This clone appeared a single time. The chain uses TRBV10-2 and TRBJ2-2; D gene unclear. Germline V gives CDR1 WSHSY, CDR2 SAAADI. This CDR3 is 13 amino acids long. The ends were cut back, 0 bases at V and 6 bases at J, with 5 bases in the middle. The CDR3 DNA follows: TGCGCCAGCAGTGAGTCCGCGTCCGGGGAGCTGTTTTTT. Protein sequence: CASSESASGELFF.

The chain is built from TRBV30 and TRBJ2-4, with a weak D call TRBD2 (5 bases). Trimming took off 3 bases at V and 0 bases at J, with 6 bases between the two ends. The CDR3 extends over 13 amino acids. The germline V gene has CDR1 GTSNPN and CDR2 SVGIG (reference sequence). The CDR3 sequence: CAWSGVAKNIQYF. As DNA, the CDR3 is TGTGCCTGGAGCGGGGTAGCCAAAAACATTCAGTACTTC.

The V call is TRBV9, the J call TRBJ2-5, with 9 bases matching TRBD2. The germline gives CDR1 SGDLS, CDR2 YYNGEE. Trimming removed 0 bases from V and 4 bases from J; junction bases left unmatched: 10. This CDR3 region has 17 residues. This CDR3 is CASSVGSAGGYGETQYF. Written as DNA, the CDR3 is TGTGCCAGCAGCGTAGGGTCCGCGGGAGGGTATGGAGAGACCCAGTACTTC. Supplemented by reference TRBV9 and TRBJ2-5, the full variable domain reads DSGVTQTPKHLITATGQRVTLRCSPRSGDLSVYWYQQSLDQGLQFLIQYYNGEERAKGNILERFSAQQFPDLHSELNLSSLELGDSALYFCASSVGSAGGYGETQYFGPGTRLLVL.

This clone has more than one count but fewer than ten. The V call is TRBV6-6, the J call TRBJ2-5, with 8 bases matching TRBD1. The V gene end was trimmed by 5 bases and the J gene end by 4 bases; junction bases not matched to a gene: 9. Germline V gene data show CDR1 as MNHNY and CDR2 as SVGAGI (reference sequence). The CDR3 has 15 residues. The CDR3 bases are TGTGCCAGCAGTAGCGGACAGGGACAGGCAGAGACCCAGTACTTC. Protein: CASSSGQGQAETQYF.

This clone was picked up one time. Germline is not matched at one junction end, which may reflect a read error. The chain couples TRBV7-7 to TRBJ2-3; 9 bases map to TRBD1. CDR1 is SSHAT, CDR2 FNYEAQ, per germline (reference sequence). The CDR3 extends over 17 amino acids. In nucleotides, the CDR3 is TGTGCTAGCAGCCCGACAGGGGGAAAATATAGCACAGATACGCAGTATTTT. As protein: CASSPTGGKYSTDTQYF.

V and J are TRBV30 and TRBJ1-2; TRBD1 aligns across 7 bases. Germline CDR1 and CDR2: GTSNPN and SVGIG (reference sequence). CDR3 length equals 14 residues. The junction had 4 bases not matched to a gene; V was cut back by 1 base and J by 2 bases. In nucleotides, the CDR3 is TGTGCCTGGAGTGGAGGACAGGAGAACTATGGCTACACCTTC. The encoded protein is CAWSGGQENYGYTF.

The CDR3 reads CASSDSTGGDEQFF. CDR3 in DNA: TGTGCCAGCAGTGACTCTACAGGGGGCGATGAGCAGTTCTTC. The rearrangement joins TRBV6-4 to TRBJ2-1; 9 bases are a match to TRBD1. V lost 0 bases and J lost 8; bases outside the gene matches: 2. The CDR3 has 14 amino acids. Germline V lookup: CDR1 MRHNA, CDR2 SNTAGT.

The gene calls are TRBV11-1 and TRBJ2-5, with 8 bases identical to TRBD1. There are 15 residues in the CDR3. The junction had 8 bases not matched to a gene; V was cut back by 3 bases and J by 5 bases. Germline assignment: CDR1 SGHAT and CDR2 FQDESV (reference sequence). CDR3 nucleotides: TGTGCCAGCAGCTTCCGGTCGGACAGGGACGAGACCCAGTACTTC. The encoded protein is CASSFRSDRDETQYF.

V and J are TRBV6-6 and TRBJ1-4; 7 positions match TRBD1. CDR1 and CDR2 from the germline V gene are MNHNY and SVGAGI (reference sequence). Unmatched junction bases numbered 10, after V lost 5 bases and J lost 7 bases. The CDR3 has 15 amino acids. CDR3 coding DNA: TGTGCCAGCAGTCCCCTTACAGGGGCAGTTGAAAAACTGTTTTTT. This encodes CASSPLTGAVEKLFF.